The 15 T cell receptor beta chains listed next were all sequenced from one sample in a study of blood T cell repertoires in COVID-19. Measured with immunoSEQ multiplex PCR; TCRdb has only the in-frame clones, and not every one. The sample shows roughly 68,000 clones, 82% of them seen only once. Sequenced: peripheral blood. The receptors were sampled from an elderly man with active COVID-19.

This chain connects TRBV3-1 (or the pseudogene TRBV3-2) to TRBJ1-5; no clear D. CDR3 length: 14 residues. V lost 0 bases, J lost 8 bases, and 11 bases lay in between. The germline V gene has CDR1 LGHDT and CDR2 YNNKEL (reference sequence). The CDR3: CASSQDPRKEPQHF. DNA for the CDR3: TGTGCCAGCAGCCAAGATCCCAGGAAAGAGCCCCAGCATTTT.

The chain carries TRBV30 and TRBJ2-7; TRBD2 matches 7 bases. Germline-derived CDR1 and CDR2 are GTSNPN and SVGIG (reference sequence). The junction had 21 bases not matched to a gene; V was cut back by 7 bases and J by 0 bases. The CDR3 contains 18 residues. DNA for the CDR3: TGTGCCTCCAAAGTCCAGATGACAGCGGGATTAAGCTCCTACGAGCAGTACTTC. Its protein product is CASKVQMTAGLSSYEQYF.

The rearrangement uses TRBV27 and TRBJ2-7, with D maybe TRBD2 (5 bases). This CDR3 is 15 amino acids long. Between the trimmed V and J ends, which lost 2 bases and 0 bases, there was a span of 11 bases. Germline CDR1 is MNHEY and CDR2 is SMNVEV (reference sequence). The CDR3 coding sequence is TGTGCCAGCAGTTTAAGGGCCGGGGACTCCTACGAGCAGTACTTC. Translation: CASSLRAGDSYEQYF.

V gene TRBV5-4 combines with J gene TRBJ1-1; D is unresolved. The CDR3 is made up of 13 amino acids. Trimming cost V 3 bases and J 5 bases, with 11 bases left between them. CDR1 is SGHNT, CDR2 YYREEE, per germline (reference sequence). CDR3 DNA: TGTGCCAGCAGCTACGATACGAGAACTGAAGCTTTCTTT. This gives the protein CASSYDTRTEAFF. Based on the CDR3 plus reference TRBV5-4 and TRBJ1-1, the full variable domain is ETGVTQSPTHLIKTRGQQVTLRCSSQSGHNTVSWYQQALGQGPQFIFQYYREEENGRGNFPPRFSGLQFPNYSSELNVNALELDDSALYLCASSYDTRTEAFFGQGTRLTVV.

V gene TRBV5-5 combines with J gene TRBJ2-5; the D gene is possibly TRBD2 (6 bases). The V and J ends lost 1 base and 6 bases respectively, with 13 bases between them. Germline assignment: CDR1 SGHKS and CDR2 YYEKEE (reference sequence). The CDR3 runs to 14 residues. Here the CDR3 DNA reads TGTGCCAGCAGCTTGTTTGCGGGGACCCAGACCCAGTACTTC. Its protein product is CASSLFAGTQTQYF.

This sequence joins TRBV25-1 and TRBJ1-2; 7 nucleotides match TRBD1. The CDR3 length is 15 residues. Trimming took 6 bases from V and 5 from J; bases not matched to a gene: 12. Germline V gene data show CDR1 as MGHDK and CDR2 as SYGVNS. The DNA of the CDR3 is TGTGCCAGCAGCGACTACGGACAGGAGGTTTATGGCTACACCTTC. Translation: CASSDYGQEVYGYTF.

The rearrangement uses TRBV7-2 and TRBJ2-1, with 14 bases matching TRBD2. The V gene end was trimmed by 6 bases and the J gene end by 5 bases; junction bases not matched to a gene: 3. Germline-derived CDR1 and CDR2 are SGHTA and FQGNSA. This CDR3 contains 15 residues. The CDR3 here is CASRSGLAGDNEQFF. The CDR3 region has the DNA TGTGCCAGCAGGTCGGGACTAGCGGGGGACAATGAGCAGTTCTTC.

The chain joins TRBV29-1 to TRBJ1-2, with a possible D match to TRBD1 (5 bases). With 7 bases removed from V and 5 bases from J, the gap between germline ends came to 17 bases. Germline-derived CDR1 and CDR2 are SQVTM and ANQGSEA. This CDR3 region has 13 residues. The CDR3 DNA reads TGCAGCGCCGGGGACTCGACCGCATATGGCTACACCTTC. The encoded protein is CSAGDSTAYGYTF.

This chain joins TRBV7-2 and TRBJ2-1, with D unclear. Per the germline V gene, CDR1 is SGHTA and CDR2 is FQGNSA. The CDR3 has 14 amino acids. V dropped 0 bases and J dropped 4 bases, with 7 bases sitting between them. The chain's CDR3 is CASSLAGEYNEQFF. In nucleotides, the CDR3 is TGTGCCAGCAGCTTAGCGGGCGAGTACAATGAGCAGTTCTTC. The full variable domain, rest sourced from reference TRBV7-2 and TRBJ2-1, is GAGVSQSPSNKVTEKGKDVELRCDPISGHTALYWYRQSLGQGLEFLIYFQGNSAPDKSGLPSDRFSAERTGGSVSTLTIQRTQQEDSAVYLCASSLAGEYNEQFFGPGTRLTVL.

The rearrangement links TRBV24-1 to TRBJ2-7; 7 nucleotides line up with TRBD1. The CDR3 is 14 amino acids. Germline V gene lookup returns CDR1 KGHDR and CDR2 SFDVKD. Germline trimming cut 6 bases from V and 5 bases from J; bases unmatched to any gene: 9. The CDR3 region is CATSWVGGPNEQYF. The CDR3 bases are TGTGCCACCAGTTGGGTAGGGGGCCCCAACGAGCAGTACTTC.

In this sample, this clone turned up once. The V call is TRBV3-1 (or the pseudogene TRBV3-2), the J call TRBJ2-1; maybe TRBD2 (6 bases). The germline CDR1 and CDR2 sequences are LGHDT and YNNKEL (reference sequence). This CDR3 comprises 13 residues. Trimming cost V 5 bases and J 8 bases, with 13 bases left between them. In nucleotides, the CDR3 is TGTGCCAGCAGCGCATCTAGCGCCCATGAGCAGTTCTTC. Its protein product is CASSASSAHEQFF.

V gene TRBV6-2 or TRBV6-3 combines with J gene TRBJ2-7, with D tentatively TRBD1 (5 bases). Trimming took off 5 bases at V and 0 bases at J, with 11 bases between the two ends. Germline CDR1 reads MNHEY; CDR2 reads SVGEGT. This CDR3 is 14 amino acids long. CDR3 loop: CASSHKGYSYEQYF. CDR3 coding DNA: TGTGCCAGCAGTCACAAGGGGTACTCCTACGAGCAGTACTTC.

CDR3 DNA: TGTGCCAGCAGTTACTCGACAGGGAGTGAGACCCAGTACTTC. This gives the protein CASSYSTGSETQYF. This rearrangement joins TRBV6-2 or TRBV6-3 to TRBJ2-5; 7 bases are shared with TRBD1. After removal of 0 bases from V and 5 bases from J, the junction contained 3 bases not matched to a gene. CDR3 length equals 14 residues. The V gene's germline CDR1 is MNHEY and CDR2 SVGEGT.

This chain joins TRBV5-4 and TRBJ2-7, with 10 positions matching TRBD2. CDR3 length equals 16 residues. Losses at the gene ends were 2 bases for V and 0 bases for J; bases not matched to a gene: 5. Germline loops: CDR1 SGHNT, CDR2 YYREEE (reference sequence). CDR3 DNA: TGTGCCAGCAGCTTAGGGAGCGGGGGGGACTCCTACGAGCAGTACTTC. Translated, it gives CASSLGSGGDSYEQYF.

J is TRBJ1-1 and V is TRBV27; D might be TRBD1 (5 bases). The V and J ends lost 4 bases and 4 bases respectively, with 13 bases between them. Germline CDR1 MNHEY, CDR2 SMNVEV (reference sequence). This CDR3 region has 14 residues. The CDR3 nucleotides read TGTGCCAGCAGTTATCAGGGTTTAGGCACTGAAGCTTTCTTT. It specifies CASSYQGLGTEAFF.